This T cell receptor (beta chain) was documented in a study of blood T cell repertoires in COVID-19. The CDR3 is made up of 15 amino acids. Per the germline V gene, CDR1 is SGHDN and CDR2 is FVKESK. The V and J ends lost 4 bases and 0 bases, in that order; junction bases with no gene match: 5. Either two negative PCRs, clearance, or symptom resolution qualified Cohort 3 donors as recovered. Produced via immunoSEQ multiplex PCR; TCRdb's table is partial and in-frame only. The table lists 250,000 to 350,000 clones, more than 85% of them singletons. The gene calls are TRBV14 and TRBJ1-1, with TRBD1 identical over 7 bases. Sequencing was performed on PBMCs or T cells enriched from blood (not recorded which). The sequence came from a woman in her 30s who had recovered from COVID-19. The CDR3 protein is CASSPRQGMNTEAFF. CDR3 coding DNA: TGTGCCAGCAGCCCCCGACAGGGAATGAACACTGAAGCTTTCTTT.